This T cell receptor (beta chain) was captured in a study of T-cell reconstitution after alpha-beta-depleted transplantation in children. Study-wide findings and caveats: Expanded clones from the graft, numbering several hundred, reportedly supplied alpha-beta T cells about two months after transplant.

This clonotype has ten or more counts. Antigen specificity is unknown. Germline V gives CDR1 KGHSH, CDR2 LQKENI. This CDR3 comprises 16 residues. Deletions cut 2 bases from V and 2 bases from J, with 16 bases between. Preparation of the TCRbeta library was carried out with unique molecular identifiers. TCRdb passed the PCR reads through MiXCR, listing each CDR3 protein once. The sample carries about 110,000 distinct CDR3 sequences, around 6.4% recorded once. The sample consisted of PBMCs, mostly from graft donor cells, taken 360 days after TCRalphabeta/CD19-depleted stem cell transplant. The chain recombines TRBV18 with TRBJ2-7; possibly TRBD2 for D (6 bases). The sequence was obtained from a male patient between 2 and 15 years old who had a stem cell transplant for acute lymphoblastic leukemia, so the T cells may come from the graft donor. The CDR3: CASSPDRDSLTYEQYF. The CDR3 DNA sequence: TGTGCCAGCTCACCAGATCGGGACTCACTAACCTACGAGCAGTACTTC. Complete variable domain (other parts from reference TRBV18 and TRBJ2-7): NAGVMQNPRHLVRRRGQEARLRCSPMKGHSHVYWYRQLPEEGLKFMVYLQKENIIDESGMPKERFSAEFPKEGPSILRIQQVVRGDSAAYFCASSPDRDSLTYEQYFGPGTRLTVT.